The clone carrying this T cell receptor beta chain was seen at least ten times. Its matching antigen is unknown. The data were taken from a study of T cell repertoires in cytomegalovirus infection. About the research overall: The study used recently identified HLA-C-restricted and well-studied HLA-B-restricted CMV epitopes. An indication of both CMV infection and matching HLA type came from public TCR beta signatures.

Germline V gene lookup returns CDR1 SEHNR and CDR2 FQNEAQ (reference sequence). V shed 5 bases and J shed 2 bases, with 20 bases lying between them. This CDR3 has 17 amino acids. Study-level findings and limits: Carriers of CMV and the relevant HLA type were discriminated by public TCR beta frequency.

TCRdb re-derived calls from the reads in MiXCR, one entry per CDR3 protein. Of about 340,000 distinct CDR3 sequences listed, just under 30% are singletons. This chain uses TRBV7-9 with TRBJ2-3; D is undetermined. Sequences were derived from cultured PBMCs, sampled from culture after CMV antigen stimulation. The sequence was collected from a human donor in good health (CMV status not recorded). Some clones in this sample may be carry-over from other donors' samples. This CDR3 is CASSPGVSPTLTDTQYF. The DNA for the CDR3 is TGTGCCAGCAGCCCCGGTGTTAGCCCCACTCTCACAGATACGCAGTATTTT.